This passage covers 25 T cell receptor beta chains from one sample sequenced in a study of cytomegalovirus exposure and HLA in healthy donors. The PCR employed 60 Vbeta primers together with 13 Jbeta primers. Some clones are missing from TCRdb's copy, which holds only in-frame ones; the method was immunoSEQ multiplex PCR. Of about 150,000 clones in the sample, just under 75% were seen once. Material for sequencing was PBMCs. The origin of the receptors is a woman aged 18-30 years in good health and CMV-seronegative.

The gene calls are TRBV9 and TRBJ2-5; TRBD2 matches at 10 bases. Germline CDR1 and CDR2: SGDLS and YYNGEE. Unmatched junction bases numbered 4, after V lost 3 bases and J lost 5 bases. The CDR3 sequence is 14 residues long. Here the CDR3 DNA reads TGTGCCAGCAGCGCAGCGGGAGGGTTTGAGACCCAGTACTTC. It translates to CASSAAGGFETQYF.

V and J are TRBV7-6 and TRBJ1-2, with 9 bases aligning to TRBD1. Per the germline V gene, CDR1 is SGHVS and CDR2 is FNYEAQ. J was trimmed by 5 bases and V by 5 bases; bases with no gene match: 9. The CDR3 spans 15 residues. CDR3 residues: CASSQGTGGAYGYTF. The CDR3, as DNA: TGTGCCAGCAGCCAGGGAACAGGGGGCGCGTATGGCTACACCTTC.

V is TRBV19 and J is TRBJ1-1, with D uncertain. Trimming took off 7 bases at V and 1 base at J, with 10 bases between the two ends. CDR1 is LNHDA, CDR2 SQIVND, per germline (reference sequence). The CDR3 extends over 13 amino acids. The CDR3 DNA reads TGTGCCAGTAACCTGACACCGAACACTGAAGCTTTCTTT. Translation: CASNLTPNTEAFF.

The rearrangement uses TRBV6-5 and TRBJ1-2; 7 bases are a match to TRBD1. Per germline, CDR1 MNHEY and CDR2 SVGAGI. The trim removed 5 bases at V and 4 bases at J, leaving 10 bases unmatched. The CDR3 extends over 15 amino acids. In DNA form, the CDR3 reads TGTGCCAGCAGTAAAGACAGGGTCAGGGGCTATGGCTACACCTTC. This gives the protein CASSKDRVRGYGYTF.

The V gene is TRBV5-1, the J gene TRBJ2-1, with D possibly being TRBD2 (6 bases). V gave up 4 bases and J gave up 0 bases, with 14 bases separating them. The CDR3 sequence is 16 residues long. Germline-derived CDR1 and CDR2 are SGHRS and YFSETQ. CDR3 region: CASSPGGAASYNEQFF. The CDR3 DNA reads as TGCGCCAGCAGCCCCGGGGGAGCGGCCTCCTACAATGAGCAGTTCTTC.

The chain joins TRBV7-9 to TRBJ2-1, with D possibly TRBD2 on 6 matching bases. The CDR3 consists of 17 residues. CDR1 and CDR2 (germline): SEHNR, FQNEAQ (reference sequence). The ends were cut back, 4 bases at V and 4 bases at J, with 20 bases in the middle. For the CDR3, the DNA is TGTGCCAGCAGCTCCCCCCAAAGATTAGCGGTATACAATGAGCAGTTCTTC. Its protein product is CASSSPQRLAVYNEQFF. The full variable domain, rest sourced from reference TRBV7-9 and TRBJ2-1, is DTGVSQNPRHKITKRGQNVTFRCDPISEHNRLYWYRQTLGQGPEFLTYFQNEAQLEKSRLLSDRFSAERPKGSFSTLEIQRTEQGDSAMYLCASSSPQRLAVYNEQFFGPGTRLTVL.

The chain carries TRBV6-1 and TRBJ1-1; D remains ambiguous. Germline V lookup: CDR1 MNHNS, CDR2 SASEGT. V lost 2 bases and J lost 4, with 8 bases in between. CDR3 length: 13 residues. For the CDR3, the DNA is TGTGCCAGCAGTGAACAGGTCGTCACTGAAGCTTTCTTT. Translated: CASSEQVVTEAFF.

This sequence joins TRBV2 and TRBJ2-3, with 7 bases that match TRBD2. Germline-derived CDR1 and CDR2 are SNHLY and FYNNEI. The CDR3 loop spans 15 amino acids. V was clipped by 5 bases and J by 3 bases; unmatched bases: 8. DNA for the CDR3: TGTGCCAGCAGTAAGCAAGGGGAGGGGACAGATACGCAGTATTTT. Residues: CASSKQGEGTDTQYF.

As regards this clone: At one end the junction does not follow the germline gene, possibly because of a read error. This chain joins TRBV19 and TRBJ1-2, with D perhaps matching TRBD1 (5 bases). The CDR3 totals 15 residues. Germline V gene lookup returns CDR1 LNHDA and CDR2 SQIVND (reference sequence). CDR3 residues: CASSPGQEGFDGHTF. In DNA, the CDR3 is TGTGCCAGTAGCCCAGGGCAGGAGGGGTTTGATGGCCACACCTTC.

The rearrangement joins TRBV10-2 to TRBJ2-7; 12 bases line up with TRBD1. With 1 base clipped from V and 2 bases from J, the junction kept 3 bases outside the gene matches. The CDR3 totals 16 residues. The germline V gene has CDR1 WSHSY and CDR2 SAAADI. The CDR3 region is CASSEWGTGGTYEQYV. For the CDR3, the DNA is TGCGCCAGCAGTGAGTGGGGGACAGGGGGCACCTACGAGCAGTACGTC.

The chain carries TRBV11-3 and TRBJ2-1; perhaps TRBD2 as D (7 bases). The CDR3 contains 15 residues. The germline V gene encodes CDR1 SGHNT and CDR2 YENEEA. Between the trimmed V and J ends, which lost 3 bases and 6 bases, there was a span of 15 bases. CDR3 nucleotides: TGTGCCAGCAGCTTGGGAGGGGGTCGGGTCAATGAGCAGTTCTTC. This gives the protein CASSLGGGRVNEQFF.

This clone was seen only a few times. The chain couples TRBV5-1 to TRBJ2-5; possibly TRBD1 for D (6 bases). V dropped 4 bases and J dropped 5 bases, with 18 bases sitting between them. This CDR3 comprises 15 residues. CDR1 is SGHRS, CDR2 YFSETQ, per germline. CDR3 DNA sequence: TGCGCCAGCAGCGAAGACAGGCCATGGGTGGAGACCCAGTACTTC. As protein: CASSEDRPWVETQYF.

This clone was recorded a few times. J is TRBJ2-3 and V is TRBV2, with a tentative D call TRBD2 (6 bases). The CDR3 runs 11 residues. The germline CDR1 and CDR2 sequences are SNHLY and FYNNEI. Trimming pared 10 bases from V and 8 bases from J, leaving 13 bases between. CDR3 loop: CATQTRSTQYF. The CDR3 DNA follows: TGTGCCACCCAGACTAGGAGTACGCAGTATTTT.

In this sample, this clone turned up a few times. One end of the junction is discordant with germline, which a read error may explain. The chain combines TRBV6-5 with TRBJ2-3; perhaps TRBD2 as D (5 bases). Germline V gene data show CDR1 as MNHEY and CDR2 as SVGAGI. The CDR3 sequence is 15 residues long. CDR3 in DNA: TGTGCCAGCAGTTACGGTGCCCCTAGCACAGATACGCAGTATTTC. This gives the protein CASSYGAPSTDTQYF.

The rearrangement links TRBV5-4 to TRBJ2-5; 11 bases fit TRBD2. The germline CDR1 and CDR2 sequences are SGHNT and YYREEE (reference sequence). The V segment lost 4 bases and the J segment 3 bases; nucleotides outside the gene matches: 8. CDR3 size: 16 residues. CDR3 region: CASSQLPGLAEETQYF. Written as DNA, the CDR3 is TGTGCCAGCAGCCAACTCCCGGGACTAGCGGAAGAGACCCAGTACTTC.

The V and J genes are TRBV29-1 and TRBJ2-2; D perhaps matches TRBD1 (5 bases). Germline V gene lookup returns CDR1 SQVTM and CDR2 ANQGSEA. CDR3 length: 15 residues. Trimming took 5 bases from V and 1 from J, leaving 14 bases between them. CDR3 nucleotides: TGCAGCGTTTCCAGGGTAGGAAGGAACACCGGGGAGCTGTTTTTT. Amino acid sequence: CSVSRVGRNTGELFF.

This rearrangement joins TRBV29-1 to TRBJ2-5, with a tentative D call TRBD1 (6 bases). The J call may be wrong; the DNA end is better matched by TRBJ2-7. Germline V lookup: CDR1 SQVTM, CDR2 ANQGSEA. The CDR3 is 13 amino acids. CDR3 amino acids: CSVAPGQAYEQYF. The DNA of the CDR3 is TGCAGCGTTGCCCCGGGACAAGCCTACGAGCAGTACTTC.

The rearrangement uses TRBV18 and TRBJ1-1, with no clear D. CDR1 and CDR2 from the germline V gene are KGHSH and LQKENI. The CDR3 loop spans 12 amino acids. Trimming removed 3 bases at V and 1 base at J, with 3 bases between. The CDR3 DNA reads TGTGCCAGCTCACCTAAGAACACTGAAGCTTTCTTT. This translates into CASSPKNTEAFF.

The J gene is TRBJ2-1, the V gene TRBV13, with TRBD1 matching over 9 bases. Germline V gene lookup returns CDR1 PRHDT and CDR2 FYEKMQ (reference sequence). V shed 3 bases and J 4 bases; nucleotides not matched to a gene: 16. The CDR3 sequence is 19 residues long. CDR3 nucleotide sequence: TGTGCCAGCAGCTTCGCCCTGACAGGGGGGGCCGTGGGATACAATGAGCAGTTCTTC. As protein: CASSFALTGGAVGYNEQFF.

This chain connects TRBV28 to TRBJ2-1; D gene uncertain. CDR1 is MDHEN, CDR2 SYDVKM, per germline. Trimming stripped 2 bases from V and 3 bases from J, with 2 bases between. The CDR3 runs 12 residues. CDR3 coding DNA: TGTGCCAGCAGTTTACTCTACAATGAGCAGTTCTTC. Residues: CASSLLYNEQFF.

This chain links TRBV5-4 with TRBJ2-7; perhaps TRBD2 as D (6 bases). Trimming pared 3 bases from V and 9 bases from J, leaving 22 bases between. The CDR3 covers 15 residues. CDR1 is SGHNT, CDR2 YYREEE, per germline (reference sequence). The CDR3 DNA reads as TGTGCCAGCAGCTCCTCTTCGGAGGGGCCATTAGGGCAGTACGTC. This codes for CASSSSSEGPLGQYV.

This clone was picked up one time. The J gene is TRBJ1-2, the V gene TRBV6-5; D remains ambiguous. V was pared by 3 bases and J by 8 bases, with 16 bases between. The germline gives CDR1 MNHEY, CDR2 SVGAGI. CDR3 length equals 14 residues. The CDR3 DNA is TGTGCCAGCAGTTATGCGGAGGACGCGGGCGGCTACACCTTC. Translating gives CASSYAEDAGGYTF.

J is TRBJ2-5 and V is TRBV11-3; 8 positions match TRBD2. This CDR3 spans 14 amino acids. Germline values: CDR1 SGHNT, CDR2 YENEEA. V lost 5 bases, J lost 3 bases, and 5 bases stayed unmatched. The DNA of the CDR3 is TGTGCCAGCAGCCTAACTAGCGGCAAAGAGACCCAGTACTTC. Translated: CASSLTSGKETQYF.

This chain links TRBV10-3 with TRBJ1-2; a possible D gene is TRBD1 (5 bases). This CDR3 has 14 amino acids. V was trimmed by 3 bases and J by 6 bases, leaving 14 bases between them. Germline V gene sequence: CDR1 ENHRY, CDR2 SYGVKD. CDR3 sequence: CAISDFQGLHGYTF. Here the CDR3 DNA reads TGTGCCATCAGTGATTTTCAGGGTCTCCATGGCTACACCTTC.

The genes are TRBV21-1 and TRBJ2-1; the table's D gene call, TRBD2, was not cross checked with the DNA. TRBV21-1 is marked as a pseudogene. The CDR3 sequence is 18 residues long. The CDR3 protein is CASSLRGPGLTLRDEQFF. The CDR3 region has the DNA TGTGCCAGCAGCCTGCGGGGTCCCGGACTTACATTGCGCGATGAGCAGTTCTTC.